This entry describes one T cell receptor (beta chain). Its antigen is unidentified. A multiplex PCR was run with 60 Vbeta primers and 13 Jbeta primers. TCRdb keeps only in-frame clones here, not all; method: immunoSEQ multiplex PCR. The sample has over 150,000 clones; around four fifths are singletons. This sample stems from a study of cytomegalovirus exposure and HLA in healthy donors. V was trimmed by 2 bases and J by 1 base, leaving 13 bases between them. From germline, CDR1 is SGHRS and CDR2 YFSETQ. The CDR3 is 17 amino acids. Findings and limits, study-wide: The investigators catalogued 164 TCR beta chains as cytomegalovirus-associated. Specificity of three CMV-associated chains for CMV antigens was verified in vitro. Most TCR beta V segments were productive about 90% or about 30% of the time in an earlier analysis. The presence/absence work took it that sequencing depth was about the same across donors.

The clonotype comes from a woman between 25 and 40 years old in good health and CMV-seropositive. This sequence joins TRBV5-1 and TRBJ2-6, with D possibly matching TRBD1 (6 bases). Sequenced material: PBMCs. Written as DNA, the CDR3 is TGCGCCAGCAGCTTACAGGGAGTAGTTTCTGGGGCCAACGTCCTGACTTTC. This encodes CASSLQGVVSGANVLTF.